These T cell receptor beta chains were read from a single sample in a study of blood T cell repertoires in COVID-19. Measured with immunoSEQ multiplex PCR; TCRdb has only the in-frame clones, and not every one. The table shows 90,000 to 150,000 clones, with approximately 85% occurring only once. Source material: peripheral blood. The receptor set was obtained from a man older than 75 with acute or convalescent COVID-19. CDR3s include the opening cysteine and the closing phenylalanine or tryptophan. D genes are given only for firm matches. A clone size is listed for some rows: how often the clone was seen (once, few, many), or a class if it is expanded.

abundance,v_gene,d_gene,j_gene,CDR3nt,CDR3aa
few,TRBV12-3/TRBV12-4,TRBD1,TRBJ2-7,TGTGCCAGCAGTCCCACAGGGGGCTACGAGCAGTACTTC,CASSPTGGYEQYF
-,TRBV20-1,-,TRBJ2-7,TGCAGTGCTAGTAGGGACAAATCCGAGCAGTACTTC,CSASRDKSEQYF
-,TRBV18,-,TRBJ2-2,TGTGCCAGCTCTTCGTCGTCGGGCAGGGCGACCGGGGAGCTGTTTTTT,CASSSSSGRATGELFF
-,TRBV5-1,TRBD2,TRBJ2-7,TGCGCCAGCAGGTCAGGGACTAGCGAAACCTACGAGCAGTACTTC,CASRSGTSETYEQYF
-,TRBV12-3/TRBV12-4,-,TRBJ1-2,TGTGCCAGCAGCTCGGACATCGCCTATGGCTACACCTTC,CASSSDIAYGYTF
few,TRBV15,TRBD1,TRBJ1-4,TGTGCCACCAGGCCCACAGGGGCAACTAATGAAAAACTGTTTTTT,CATRPTGATNEKLFF
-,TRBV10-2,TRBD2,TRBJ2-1,TGCGCCAGCAGAACGGGAGGGGTCTACAATGAGCAGTTCTTC,CASRTGGVYNEQFF
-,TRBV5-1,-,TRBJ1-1,TGCGCCAGCAGCCCACAGGGAGGGGAAACTGAAGCTTTCTTT,CASSPQGGETEAFF
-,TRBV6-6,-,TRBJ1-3,TGTGCCAGCCTCCTTGCTGGAAACACCATATATTTT,CASLLAGNTIYF
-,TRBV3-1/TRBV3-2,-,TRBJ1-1,TGTGCCAGCAGCCAAGCGGGAGGGATGGGTTTCTTT,CASSQAGGMGFF
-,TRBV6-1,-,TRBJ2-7,TGTGCCAGCAGTGACAGGGGAACATCCTCCTACGAGCAGTACTTC,CASSDRGTSSYEQYF
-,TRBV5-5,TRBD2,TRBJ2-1,TGTGCCAGCAGCTCCTCGACTAGCGGGGGTACAGGTGAGCAGTTCTTC,CASSSSTSGGTGEQFF
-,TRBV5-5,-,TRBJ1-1,TGTGCCAGCAGCTTACTGTGGTACCAGGGCACTGAAGCTTTCTTT,CASSLLWYQGTEAFF
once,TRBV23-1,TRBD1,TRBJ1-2,TGCGCCAGCAGTCAATCAAGGGACAGGGGTTATGGCTACACCTTC,CASSQSRDRGYGYTF
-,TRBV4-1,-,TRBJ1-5,TGCGCCAGCAGCCAAGATAGTAGCGGCGCCTCAAGCAATCAGCCCCAGCATTTT,CASSQDSSGASSNQPQHF
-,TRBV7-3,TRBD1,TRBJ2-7,TGTGCCAGCAGCCAATACAGGGGAATTACCTACGAGCAGTACTTC,CASSQYRGITYEQYF
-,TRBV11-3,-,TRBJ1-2,TGTGCCAGCAGCTCATCACAGGGTATTGGCTACACCTTC,CASSSSQGIGYTF
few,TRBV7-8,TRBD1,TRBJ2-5,TGTGCCAGCAGCTCTAGGACAGGGGGAGGGCAAGAGACCCAGTACTTC,CASSSRTGGGQETQYF
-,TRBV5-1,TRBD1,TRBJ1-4,TGCGCCAGCAGCGACAGGGGGGATGAAAAACTGTTTTTT,CASSDRGDEKLFF
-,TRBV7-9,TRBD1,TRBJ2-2,TGTGCCAGCAGCGAACAGGGGGAAGGGGAGCTGTTTTTT,CASSEQGEGELFF
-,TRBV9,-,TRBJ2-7,TGTGCCAGCAGCGTTTCCCGACAAGACGAGCAGTACTTC,CASSVSRQDEQYF
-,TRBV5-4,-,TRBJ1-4,TGTGCCAGCAGCTTGGACAGGCCTGCAACTAATGAAAAACTGTTTTTT,CASSLDRPATNEKLFF
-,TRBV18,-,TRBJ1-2,TGTGCCAGCTCACCAGACAGTAACTATGGCTACACCTTC,CASSPDSNYGYTF
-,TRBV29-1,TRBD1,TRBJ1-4,TGCAGCGTTACCGGACAGGGAGGAGGTGAAAAACTGTTTTTT,CSVTGQGGGEKLFF